The source of this T cell receptor beta chain is a study of blood T cell repertoires in COVID-19. Authors' methods: Amplification from reference gene primers served as the basis for estimated nucleated cell counts. Some clones are missing from TCRdb's copy, which holds only in-frame ones; the method was immunoSEQ multiplex PCR. The D gene and trimming were derived from the DNA, and the V and J assignments and clone size from that table. The repertoire holds about 300,000 clones, with about 85% as singletons. This CDR3 comprises 14 residues. Germline loops: CDR1 ENHRY, CDR2 SYGVKD. The germline V and J ends were trimmed by 0 bases and 2 bases, with 7 bases remaining between them.

The TCR comes from a woman aged 45-65 years who had recovered from COVID-19. The sequencing input was PBMCs or T cells enriched from blood (not recorded which). The genes are TRBV10-3 and TRBJ2-5; no firm D call. The DNA for the CDR3 is TGTGCCATCAGTGAGTCGACAAGACAAGAGACCCAGTACTTC. Translated, it gives CAISESTRQETQYF.